The next 26 T cell receptor beta chains were all read from a single sample in a study of a mutant IDH1 vaccine in newly diagnosed glioma. As to time point: week 5, during vaccination. One vaccine dose held 300 ug of mutant IDH1 20-mer peptide and came with topical imiquimod. The protocol was immunoSEQ multiplex PCR, while the TCRdb copy is restricted to in-frame clones and leaves out a portion. The table records about 40,000 clones, roughly 90% of them present only once. The antigens for these receptors are not known. This specimen was PBMCs, taken from a glioma patient whose treatment included an IDH1 peptide vaccine. The receptors stem from a man in his fifties with glioma.

This chain connects TRBV19 to TRBJ1-6; 11 bases map to TRBD1. Trimming removed 5 bases from V and 2 bases from J; junction bases left unmatched: 5. Germline loops: CDR1 LNHDA, CDR2 SQIVND (reference sequence). This CDR3 has 17 amino acids. CDR3 residues: CASSPGQGGPYNSPLHF. CDR3 nucleotide sequence: TGTGCCAGTAGTCCGGGACAGGGGGGACCCTATAATTCACCCCTCCACTTT.

The CDR3 loop reads CASSEGQGHPGANVLTF. CDR3 bases: TGCGCCAGCAGTGAGGGTCAGGGCCATCCTGGGGCCAACGTCCTGACTTTC. The chain recombines TRBV10-1 with TRBJ2-6; TRBD1 is a possible D gene (5 bases). Germline V gene data show CDR1 as WNHNN and CDR2 as SYGVQD (reference sequence). This CDR3 region has 17 residues. Trimming cost V 2 bases and J 2 bases, with 13 bases left between them.

V gene TRBV7-9 combines with J gene TRBJ2-7; 7 nucleotides align to TRBD2. Trimming removed 4 bases from V and 1 base from J; junction bases left unmatched: 1. From germline, CDR1 is SEHNR and CDR2 FQNEAQ (reference sequence). The CDR3 sequence is 13 residues long. CDR3 sequence: CASSSGGSYEQYF. The CDR3 DNA is TGTGCCAGCAGCTCGGGGGGATCCTACGAGCAGTACTTC.

The rearrangement uses TRBV29-1 and TRBJ2-2; D remains unclear. CDR3 size: 13 residues. Germline V gene sequence: CDR1 SQVTM, CDR2 ANQGSEA. V dropped 1 base and J dropped 1 base, with 4 bases sitting between them. In nucleotides, the CDR3 is TGCAGCGTTGAAGGAGGGAACACCGGGGAGCTGTTTTTT. It specifies CSVEGGNTGELFF.

This chain links TRBV7-9 with TRBJ2-5; D is uncertain. This CDR3 contains 14 residues. Germline V CDR1 and CDR2: SEHNR, FQNEAQ (reference sequence). Trimming took off 5 bases at V and 5 bases at J, with 15 bases between the two ends. Here the CDR3 reads CASSGIEVGETQYF. CDR3 nucleotides: TGTGCCAGCAGCGGTATCGAGGTCGGGGAGACCCAGTACTTC. The variable domain in full, completed from reference TRBV7-9 and TRBJ2-5, reads DTGVSQNPRHKITKRGQNVTFRCDPISEHNRLYWYRQTLGQGPEFLTYFQNEAQLEKSRLLSDRFSAERPKGSFSTLEIQRTEQGDSAMYLCASSGIEVGETQYFGPGTRLLVL.

V is TRBV18 and J is TRBJ1-2; no clear D. This CDR3 is built from 13 residues. With 3 bases removed from V and 1 base from J, the gap between germline ends came to 6 bases. Germline CDR1 reads KGHSH; CDR2 reads LQKENI. The CDR3 bases are TGTGCCAGCTCACCGTACAATAACTATGGCTACACCTTC. This encodes CASSPYNNYGYTF.

This chain connects TRBV5-1 to TRBJ1-1; D might be TRBD1 (5 bases). Trimming took 0 bases from V and 0 from J, leaving 9 bases between them. CDR1 and CDR2 (germline): SGHRS, YFSETQ. CDR3 size: 15 residues. The CDR3, as DNA: TGCGCCAGCAGCTTGGGTCGGGGGATGAACACTGAAGCTTTCTTT. It translates to CASSLGRGMNTEAFF.

The rearrangement uses TRBV5-1 and TRBJ1-2, with 8 bases fitting TRBD1. The CDR3 has 12 residues. Germline V gene sequence: CDR1 SGHRS, CDR2 YFSETQ. J lost 8 bases, V lost 3 bases, and 3 bases had no gene match. In nucleotides, the CDR3 is TGCGCCAGCAGCTCTACAGGGGGAGGCTACACCTTC. It translates to CASSSTGGGYTF.

The rearrangement joins TRBV10-3 to TRBJ1-1; perhaps TRBD1 as D (6 bases). CDR1 and CDR2 (germline): ENHRY, SYGVKD. The CDR3 loop spans 13 amino acids. The V gene lost 5 bases and the J gene lost 6 bases, with 13 bases spanning the gap. The CDR3 DNA follows: TGTGCCATCAGTCCATCGACAGGACCTGAAGCTTTCTTT. Its protein is CAISPSTGPEAFF.

The chain uses TRBV9 and TRBJ1-1; TRBD1 matches at 7 bases. CDR3 length: 14 amino acids. Germline lookup yields CDR1 SGDLS and CDR2 YYNGEE. V shed 4 bases and J 4 bases; nucleotides not matched to a gene: 7. The CDR3 sequence is CASSPGGRSTEAFF. The DNA of the CDR3 is TGTGCCAGCAGCCCAGGGGGACGGAGCACTGAAGCTTTCTTT.

The V gene is TRBV7-2, the J gene TRBJ1-2; D is perhaps TRBD1 (5 bases). The CDR3 runs to 15 residues. V was cut by 1 base and J by 4 bases, with 13 bases left in between. CDR1 is SGHTA, CDR2 FQGNSA, per germline. The CDR3 sequence is CASSLGAGTFYGYTF. As DNA, the CDR3 is TGTGCCAGCAGCTTAGGTGCAGGGACGTTCTATGGCTACACCTTC.

The chain employs TRBV5-1 and TRBJ2-4; perhaps TRBD2 as D (5 bases). Trimming took off 0 bases at V and 1 base at J, with 11 bases between the two ends. The CDR3 has 16 residues. Germline V CDR1 and CDR2: SGHRS, YFSETQ. CDR3 coding DNA: TGCGCCAGCAGCTTGGGAATCCGAGGGGCCAAAAACATTCAGTACTTC. Its protein product is CASSLGIRGAKNIQYF.

The chain joins TRBV7-2 to TRBJ1-4; 9 bases agree with TRBD1. The CDR3 runs to 15 residues. Trimming removed 1 base from V and 8 bases from J; junction bases left unmatched: 5. Per the germline V gene, CDR1 is SGHTA and CDR2 is FQGNSA. CDR3 nucleotide sequence: TGTGCCAGCAGCTTAGTATGGGGACAGGGAGAAAAACTGTTTTTT. Translated: CASSLVWGQGEKLFF. The whole variable domain, remainder taken from reference TRBV7-2 and TRBJ1-4, is GAGVSQSPSNKVTEKGKDVELRCDPISGHTALYWYRQSLGQGLEFLIYFQGNSAPDKSGLPSDRFSAERTGGSVSTLTIQRTQQEDSAVYLCASSLVWGQGEKLFFGSGTQLSVL.

The gene calls are TRBV19 and TRBJ1-6; a possible D gene is TRBD1 (5 bases). Germline CDR1 LNHDA, CDR2 SQIVND (reference sequence). The CDR3 spans 15 residues. Trimming took off 1 base at V and 10 bases at J, with 14 bases between the two ends. For the CDR3, the DNA is TGTGCCAGTAGTATAGCCATTGAGGGGATCTCACCCCTCCACTTT. Amino acid sequence: CASSIAIEGISPLHF.

The CDR3 region has the DNA TGTGCCAGCAGCTTTCGACGGAACTCCTACGAGCAGTACTTC. This translates into CASSFRRNSYEQYF. The chain carries TRBV14 and TRBJ2-7, with no clear D. Germline loops: CDR1 SGHDN, CDR2 FVKESK. V was pared by 5 bases and J by 0 bases, with 11 bases between. The CDR3 spans 14 residues. Full variable domain (missing parts from reference TRBV14 and TRBJ2-7): EAGVTQFPSHSVIEKGQTVTLRCDPISGHDNLYWYRRVMGKEIKFLLHFVKESKQDESGMPNNRFLAERTGGTYSTLKVQPAELEDSGVYFCASSFRRNSYEQYFGPGTRLTVT.

The chain joins TRBV5-4 to TRBJ2-2, with TRBD2 matching 8 bases. CDR3 size: 14 residues. With V trimmed by 6 bases and J by 6 bases, 7 bases remained unmatched. Germline lookup yields CDR1 SGHNT and CDR2 YYREEE (reference sequence). CDR3 sequence (DNA): TGTGCCAGCACCCTACGGGGGGGCCCCGGGGAGCTGTTTTTT. It codes for CASTLRGGPGELFF.

The chain recombines TRBV29-1 with TRBJ2-2; TRBD1 is a possible D gene (5 bases). V lost 2 bases to trimming and J lost 4 bases, with 11 bases between them. The CDR3 totals 14 residues. CDR1 is SQVTM, CDR2 ANQGSEA, per germline. CDR3 residues: CSVERGSSTGELFF. CDR3 nucleotide sequence: TGCAGCGTTGAAAGGGGCTCTAGCACCGGGGAGCTGTTTTTT.

The chain is built from TRBV7-2 and TRBJ1-3; no definite D call. The V gene's germline CDR1 is SGHTA and CDR2 FQGNSA. With 5 bases removed from V and 2 bases from J, the gap between germline ends came to 7 bases. The CDR3 has 13 amino acids. The CDR3 DNA reads TGTGCCAGCAGCGGGCAAACTGGAAACACCATATATTTT. Encoded protein: CASSGQTGNTIYF.

The genes are TRBV7-3 and TRBJ2-2; TRBD2 aligns across 10 bases. V trimming: 9 bases; J trimming: 3 bases; junction bases outside the gene matches: 7. The CDR3 totals 15 residues. CDR1 and CDR2 from the germline V gene are SGHTA and FQGTGA. This chain's CDR3 is CASKRGGLDTGELFF. The CDR3 coding sequence is TGTGCCAGTAAGCGGGGGGGCCTCGACACCGGGGAGCTGTTTTTT.

The chain has TRBV9 and TRBJ2-7, with 11 bases lining up with TRBD2. Germline V gene lookup returns CDR1 SGDLS and CDR2 YYNGEE. CDR3 size: 15 residues. The J segment lost 3 bases and the V segment lost 4 bases, leaving 6 bases of the junction unmatched. CDR3 residues: CASSPGTSGDYEQYF. The DNA for the CDR3 is TGTGCCAGCAGCCCCGGGACTAGCGGCGACTACGAGCAGTACTTC. Full variable domain (remainder filled in from reference TRBV9 and TRBJ2-7): DSGVTQTPKHLITATGQRVTLRCSPRSGDLSVYWYQQSLDQGLQFLIQYYNGEERAKGNILERFSAQQFPDLHSELNLSSLELGDSALYFCASSPGTSGDYEQYFGPGTRLTVT.

CDR3 DNA sequence: TGTGCCAGCAGCTTGGGATATATTAATGAAAAACTGTTTTTT. Amino acids: CASSLGYINEKLFF. The chain uses TRBV7-2 and TRBJ1-4; D is unclear. V dropped 3 bases and J dropped 4 bases, with 9 bases sitting between them. The CDR3 is made up of 14 amino acids. Germline V lookup: CDR1 SGHTA, CDR2 FQGNSA.

The count of this clone is one. The V and J genes are TRBV10-3 and TRBJ1-2; D gene ambiguous. V lost 7 bases and J 5 bases, leaving 8 bases between the germline ends. Germline V gene lookup returns CDR1 ENHRY and CDR2 SYGVKD. The CDR3 length is 11 residues. In nucleotides, the CDR3 is TGTGCCATCACCGCTGGGTATGGCTACACCTTC. It translates to CAITAGYGYTF.

This chain's CDR3 is CASSELGANTEAFF. CDR3 DNA: TGTGCCAGCAGTGAATTGGGCGCGAACACTGAAGCTTTCTTT. This chain links TRBV2 with TRBJ1-1; D gene uncertain. The CDR3 consists of 14 residues. Germline V gives CDR1 SNHLY, CDR2 FYNNEI. V dropped 2 bases and J dropped 1 base, with 8 bases sitting between them.

The V and J genes are TRBV27 and TRBJ2-7, with D possibly matching TRBD2 (6 bases). The CDR3 is 14 amino acids. V lost 1 base and J lost 2, with 9 bases in between. CDR1 MNHEY and CDR2 SMNVEV come from the germline V gene (reference sequence). The CDR3 spells CASSLWRGTYEQYF. Written as DNA, the CDR3 is TGTGCCAGCAGTTTATGGCGGGGCACCTACGAGCAGTACTTC.

V and J are TRBV7-8 and TRBJ2-7, with D possibly matching TRBD1 (5 bases). CDR3 length equals 14 residues. The germline gives CDR1 SGHVS, CDR2 FQNEAQ. V lost 1 base and J 8 bases, leaving 15 bases between the germline ends. The CDR3 bases are TGTGCCAGCAGCTTAGTGTCCCAGGGCTATCAGCAGTACTTC. Protein: CASSLVSQGYQQYF.

The chain uses TRBV5-1 and TRBJ2-7; D possibly matches TRBD1 or TRBD2 (6 bases each). The germline V gene has CDR1 SGHRS and CDR2 YFSETQ. This CDR3 has 15 amino acids. Trimming removed 0 bases from V and 3 bases from J, with 13 bases in between. CDR3 protein: CASSLAVGGSYEQYF. CDR3 bases: TGCGCCAGCAGCTTGGCCGTCGGGGGCAGCTACGAGCAGTACTTC.